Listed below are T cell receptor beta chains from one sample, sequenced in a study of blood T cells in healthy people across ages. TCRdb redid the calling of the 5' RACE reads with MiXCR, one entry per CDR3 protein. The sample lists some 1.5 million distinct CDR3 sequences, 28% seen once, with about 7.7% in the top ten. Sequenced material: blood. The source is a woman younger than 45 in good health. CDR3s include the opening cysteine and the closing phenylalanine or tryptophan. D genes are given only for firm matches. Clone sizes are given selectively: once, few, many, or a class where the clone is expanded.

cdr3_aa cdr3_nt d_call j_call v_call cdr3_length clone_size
CASSLPGVGNQPQHF TGTGCCAGCAGTTTACCTGGGGTCGGCAATCAGCCCCAGCATTTT NA TRBJ1-5 TRBV12-3/TRBV12-4 15 few
CSVEGDREGTDTQYF TGCAGCGTTGAAGGTGACAGGGAAGGCACAGATACGCAGTATTTT TRBD1 TRBJ2-3 TRBV29-1 15 once
CASSLDGQSSYNEQFF TGCGCCAGCAGCTTGGATGGACAGAGCTCCTACAATGAGCAGTTCTTC NA TRBJ2-1 TRBV5-1 16 many
CASSARGSRYNEQFF TGTGCCAGCAGCGCCAGGGGGTCGAGATACAATGAGCAGTTCTTC TRBD1 TRBJ2-1 TRBV7-9 15 NA
CASSDRVTNSPLHF TGTGCCAGCAGTGACCGGGTCACTAATTCACCCCTCCACTTT NA TRBJ1-6 TRBV25-1 14 many
CASSSERSYSGNTIYF TGTGCCAGCAGCTCCGAAAGGTCGTACTCTGGAAACACCATATATTTT NA TRBJ1-3 TRBV7-2 16 NA
CASSFNVGTLQETQYF TGTGCCAGCAGCTTTAATGTGGGGACACTCCAAGAGACCCAGTACTTC NA TRBJ2-5 TRBV7-9 16 NA
CSVGGRGDYNEQYF TGCAGCGTTGGGGGGCGGGGGGACTACAATGAGCAGTACTTC TRBD2 TRBJ2-7 TRBV29-1 14 few
CASSYSVVLTDTQYF TGTGCCAGCAGTTACTCGGTAGTACTCACAGATACGCAGTATTTT NA TRBJ2-3 TRBV6-6 15 many
CAISETATNEQYF TGTGCCATCAGTGAGACAGCGACCAATGAGCAGTACTTC NA TRBJ2-7 TRBV10-3 13 NA
CASSANRGGQETQYF TGTGCCAGCAGCGCCAACAGGGGTGGGCAAGAGACCCAGTACTTC TRBD1 TRBJ2-5 TRBV10-1 15 many
CAGSFGLSYEQYF TGCGCCGGCAGCTTTGGTTTATCCTACGAGCAGTACTTC NA TRBJ2-7 TRBV5-1 13 few
CASSYSAGGGEETQYF TGTGCCAGCAGTTACTCGGCCGGCGGGGGTGAAGAGACCCAGTACTTC TRBD2 TRBJ2-5 TRBV6-5 16 few
CSAAPSGRVNEQFF TGCAGTGCTGCCCCCTCCGGGAGGGTCAATGAGCAGTTCTTC TRBD2 TRBJ2-1 TRBV20-1 14 many
CAWSVRAGLSPLHF TGTGCCTGGAGTGTACGAGCAGGGTTGTCACCCCTCCACTTT NA TRBJ1-6 TRBV30 14 NA
CASHGGTYQPQHF TGTGCCAGCCACGGGGGGACGTATCAGCCCCAGCATTTT NA TRBJ1-5 TRBV19 13 few
CASSLGGCGYTF TGTGCCAGCAGCTTGGGAGGCTGTGGCTACACCTTC NA TRBJ1-2 TRBV7-3 12 NA
CASSQDHAEEQFF TGTGCCAGCAGCCAAGATCACGCTGAGGAGCAGTTCTTC NA TRBJ2-1 TRBV14 13 NA
CATSRDMAIQGEGYNEQFF TGTGCCACCAGCAGAGATATGGCCATCCAGGGGGAGGGTTACAATGAGCAGTTCTTC NA TRBJ2-1 TRBV15 19 many
CASSLTGLGISGANVLTF TGTGCCAGCAGCTTAACGGGGCTTGGAATCTCTGGGGCCAACGTCCTGACTTTC NA TRBJ2-6 TRBV7-3 18 NA
CASSVRGVEEKLFF TGTGCCAGCAGCGTCAGGGGGGTCGAGGAAAAACTGTTTTTT TRBD1 TRBJ1-4 TRBV9 14 NA
CASSFRKTAGGNQPQHF TGTGCCAGCAGTTTCAGGAAGACGGCAGGGGGCAATCAGCCCCAGCATTTT NA TRBJ1-5 TRBV12-3/TRBV12-4 17 few
CSASDRLAVVNEQFF TGCAGTGCTAGCGACAGACTAGCGGTGGTTAATGAGCAGTTCTTC TRBD2 TRBJ2-1 TRBV20-1 15 few
CAIGEGTDTQYF TGTGCCATCGGAGAGGGTACAGATACGCAGTATTTT NA TRBJ2-3 TRBV10-3 12 few
CSGSQLAVSYRETQYF TGCAGCGGTAGCCAACTAGCGGTGAGCTATAGAGAGACCCAGTACTTC TRBD2 TRBJ2-5 TRBV29-1 16 NA
CASSQGGGFGETQFF TGTGCCAGCAGCCAGGGTGGAGGTTTTGGAGAGACCCAGTTCTTC NA TRBJ2-1 TRBV3-1 15 NA
CASSLRPEDTDTQYF TGCGCCAGCAGCTTGCGCCCCGAAGACACAGATACGCAGTATTTT NA TRBJ2-3 TRBV5-1 15 NA
CAISDDTQYF TGCGCCATCAGCGACGATACGCAGTATTTT NA TRBJ2-3 TRBV10-2 10 few
CASSVLTGYNEQFF TGTGCCAGCAGCGTATTGACAGGGTACAATGAGCAGTTCTTC TRBD1 TRBJ2-1 TRBV7-6 14 few
CASLDGIIGNTEAFF TGCGCCAGCCTTGATGGGATCATCGGGAACACTGAAGCTTTCTTT NA TRBJ1-1 TRBV5-1 15 NA
CASSEPRQGSSYEQYF TGTGCCAGCAGCGAACCGAGACAGGGGAGCTCCTACGAGCAGTACTTC TRBD1 TRBJ2-7 TRBV5-4 16 NA
CASKWDGRYGGYTF TGTGCCAGCAAATGGGACGGACGTTACGGGGGCTACACCTTC NA TRBJ1-2 TRBV6-5 14 NA
CASSLAPGVNTGELFF TGTGCCAGCAGCTTAGCGCCGGGGGTCAACACCGGGGAGCTGTTTTTT NA TRBJ2-2 TRBV7-2 16 few
CASGASGIYNEQFF TGTGCCAGCGGCGCTAGCGGGATCTACAATGAGCAGTTCTTC TRBD2 TRBJ2-1 TRBV2 14 NA
CATSRAGSYNEQFF TGTGCCACCAGCAGAGCGGGAAGCTACAATGAGCAGTTCTTC NA TRBJ2-1 TRBV15 14 few
CASSFWAGVTGANVLTF TGTGCCAGCAGCTTCTGGGCAGGGGTAACTGGGGCCAACGTCCTGACTTTC NA TRBJ2-6 TRBV11-2 17 many
CASSSSPGTGGELYGYTF TGTGCCAGCAGCTCTAGTCCCGGGACAGGGGGCGAACTCTATGGCTACACCTTC TRBD1 TRBJ1-2 TRBV7-6 18 many
CSVGPTGVNEQFF TGCAGCGTGGGCCCGACCGGGGTCAATGAGCAGTTCTTC NA TRBJ2-1 TRBV29-1 13 few
CASSHRTNGEQFF TGTGCCAGCAGCCACAGGACTAATGGTGAGCAGTTCTTC NA TRBJ2-1 TRBV7-9 13 NA
CACSGEGLQGRKLFF TGTGCCTGCAGCGGGGAGGGGCTCCAAGGAAGAAAACTGTTTTTT NA TRBJ1-4 TRBV7-9 15 NA
CSAPKRELVYEQYF TGCAGTGCTCCTAAGCGGGAGCTGGTCTACGAGCAGTACTTC TRBD2 TRBJ2-7 TRBV20-1 14 NA
CSATRGPGGGQETQYF TGCAGTGCGACCAGAGGACCGGGAGGGGGCCAAGAGACCCAGTACTTC TRBD2 TRBJ2-5 TRBV20-1 16 many
CASSVGLEGYEQYF TGTGCCAGCAGCGTGGGACTAGAAGGCTACGAGCAGTACTTC TRBD2 TRBJ2-7 TRBV13 14 once
CASTRSRTSGANVLTF TGCGCCAGCACCCGAAGCAGGACCTCCGGGGCCAACGTCCTGACTTTC NA TRBJ2-6 TRBV5-1 16 few
CASSHPPGSANVLTF TGTGCCAGCAGCCATCCGCCGGGTTCCGCCAACGTCCTGACTTTC NA TRBJ2-6 TRBV7-9 15 few